The 18 T cell receptor beta chains presented below share a single source sample, sequenced in a study of T cells in Graves' hyperthyroidism and ophthalmopathy. Amplification yielded TCR beta CDR3 regions, with RNA transcripts as the source. When the TCR CDR3 underwent first-round RT-PCR, the HTBI primer set was used. One entry per CDR3 protein, called by TCRdb with MiXCR from the multiplex PCR reads. The sample yields approximately 510,000 distinct CDR3 sequences, approximately 49% seen once. The sequencing sample was made of peripheral blood or thyroid tissue (not recorded which). The receptors were sampled from an adult woman with Graves' disease, either hyperthyroidism or ophthalmopathy (not recorded which).

The sample holds many counts of this clonotype. The gene calls are TRBV29-1 and TRBJ2-5; D is ambiguous. Between the trimmed V and J ends, which lost 4 bases and 0 bases, there was a span of 6 bases. The CDR3 covers 12 residues. Germline V lookup: CDR1 SQVTM, CDR2 ANQGSEA. CDR3 in amino acids: CSVVTNQETQYF. The DNA of the CDR3 is TGCAGCGTTGTTACTAACCAAGAGACCCAGTACTTC.

This clonotype was observed a handful of times. The chain is built from TRBV7-9 and TRBJ1-1; TRBD1 agrees at 7 bases. Unmatched junction bases numbered 4, after V lost 5 bases and J lost 7 bases. CDR1 is SEHNR and CDR2 is FQNEAQ in the germline V gene (reference sequence). The CDR3 runs 12 residues. DNA for the CDR3: TGTGCCAGCAGCGGCGGGACAGATGAAGCTTTCTTT. This codes for CASSGGTDEAFF.

There are a few counts of this clonotype. The chain links TRBV12-3 or TRBV12-4 to TRBJ1-6; D is unresolved. V was pared by 6 bases and J by 7 bases, with 13 bases between. CDR3 size: 14 residues. The CDR3 region has the DNA TGTGCCAGCAGAGAAGGGTGGGAGAATTCACCCCTCCACTTT. Translated: CASREGWENSPLHF.

This chain joins TRBV5-1 and TRBJ2-7, with 9 nucleotides matching TRBD2. CDR3 length equals 13 residues. Germline V CDR1 and CDR2: SGHRS, YFSETQ. V lost 3 bases to trimming and J lost 7 bases; unmatched junction nucleotides: 5. As DNA, the CDR3 is TGCGCCAGCAGCTACGGCGGGGGGGGGGAGCAGTACTTC. As protein: CASSYGGGGEQYF.

This chain links TRBV6-1 with TRBJ1-1, with no clear D. Germline assignment: CDR1 MNHNS and CDR2 SASEGT. Trimming pared 8 bases from V and 4 bases from J, leaving 11 bases between. The length of the CDR3 is 12 residues. CDR3 coding DNA: TGTGCCAGCCTATACGGACCCACTGAAGCTTTCTTT. This gives the protein CASLYGPTEAFF.

The chain employs TRBV2 and TRBJ2-1; no definite D call. Germline V gene data show CDR1 as SNHLY and CDR2 as FYNNEI. Trimming removed 1 base from V and 7 bases from J, with 8 bases in between. This CDR3 has 13 residues. The CDR3 nucleotides are TGTGCCAGCAGTGAAGAGGGAAGGAATGAGCAGTTCTTC. Its translation: CASSEEGRNEQFF.

The chain links TRBV5-1 to TRBJ2-2; D is possibly TRBD2 (6 bases). Per germline, CDR1 SGHRS and CDR2 YFSETQ. V lost 2 bases to trimming and J lost 4 bases, with 9 bases between them. The CDR3 consists of 14 residues. The CDR3: CASSFLGGTGELFF. Written as DNA, the CDR3 is TGCGCCAGCAGCTTTTTGGGAGGCACCGGGGAGCTGTTTTTT.

The chain uses TRBV29-1 and TRBJ2-7, with a tentative D call TRBD1 (6 bases). Germline lookup yields CDR1 SQVTM and CDR2 ANQGSEA. The CDR3 length is 13 residues. The CDR3: CTISRGPSYEQYF. In DNA, the CDR3 is TGCACCATCTCCAGGGGCCCATCCTACGAGCAGTACTTC.

The V and J genes are TRBV24-1 and TRBJ1-2; D is unresolved. This CDR3 is built from 14 residues. Germline V gene data show CDR1 as KGHDR and CDR2 as SFDVKD. The germline V and J ends were trimmed by 0 bases and 6 bases, with 10 bases remaining between them. CDR3 sequence reads: CATSDLIRNHGYTF. The CDR3 DNA is TGTGCCACCAGTGATTTGATCAGGAACCATGGCTACACCTTC.

The rearrangement joins TRBV14 to TRBJ2-7; unclear D gene. CDR1 is SGHDN and CDR2 is FVKESK in the germline V gene. The CDR3 is made up of 14 amino acids. With 0 bases removed from V and 5 bases from J, the gap between germline ends came to 11 bases. The CDR3, as DNA: TGTGCCAGCAGCCAAGAAGCCAGTTGGGACGAGCAGTACTTC. It specifies CASSQEASWDEQYF.

This clonotype was observed many times. This chain uses TRBV11-1 with TRBJ1-1; 8 bases map to TRBD1. With 4 bases clipped from V and 3 bases from J, the junction kept 10 bases outside the gene matches. Germline V gene lookup returns CDR1 SGHAT and CDR2 FQDESV (reference sequence). The CDR3 extends over 16 amino acids. The CDR3: CASSSSGTGSDTEAFF. DNA of the CDR3: TGTGCCAGCAGCTCATCCGGGACAGGCAGCGACACTGAAGCTTTCTTT.

The CDR3 DNA follows: TGCAGTGCTAGACCCTCGGCGACTAGCGGGAGAACGAACACCGGGGAGCTGTTTTTT. Translating it yields CSARPSATSGRTNTGELFF. V usage is TRBV20-1 and J usage is TRBJ2-2; 12 nucleotides align to TRBD2. V lost 2 bases and J lost 0; bases outside the gene matches: 10. This CDR3 spans 19 amino acids. Looked up from germline, CDR1 is DFQATT and CDR2 is SNEGSKA (reference sequence).

This clonotype was detected a few times. The chain recombines TRBV15 with TRBJ2-6; D is possibly TRBD2 (6 bases). The CDR3 sequence is 16 residues long. V lost 0 bases and J lost 1, with 7 bases in between. Germline CDR1 reads LNHNV; CDR2 reads YYDKDF (reference sequence). CDR3 nucleotide sequence: TGTGCCACCAGCAGAGATGGACTATCTGGGGCCAACGTCCTGACTTTC. Translation gives CATSRDGLSGANVLTF.

In DNA, the CDR3 is TGTGCCAGCAGCTTAGCGCCTAGCGGGAGCGAGCAGTACTTC. As protein: CASSLAPSGSEQYF. The rearrangement links TRBV7-9 to TRBJ2-7; TRBD2 matches at 10 bases. Germline trimming cut 0 bases from V and 6 bases from J; bases unmatched to any gene: 2. This CDR3 is built from 14 residues. Germline lookup yields CDR1 SEHNR and CDR2 FQNEAQ (reference sequence).

This clonotype occurred many times. The V gene is TRBV12-3 or TRBV12-4, the J gene TRBJ2-7; either TRBD1 or TRBD2 may supply D (5 bases each). The germline V and J ends were trimmed by 8 bases and 0 bases, with 11 bases remaining between them. This CDR3 spans 13 amino acids. The CDR3 nucleotides read TGTGCCAGCGGTGGGACGGACTCCTACGAGCAGTACTTC. Translated, it gives CASGGTDSYEQYF.

This clonotype was seen a few times. This chain connects TRBV7-8 to TRBJ2-5; the match to TRBD1 covers 8 bases. In germline, CDR1 is SGHVS, CDR2 FQNEAQ. The CDR3 has 16 amino acids. Trimming removed 6 bases from V and 4 bases from J; junction bases left unmatched: 13. Written as DNA, the CDR3 is TGTGCCAGCAGGCGGGGACAGGTCCTCCGAGGAGAGACCCAGTACTTC. Translating gives CASRRGQVLRGETQYF.

The CDR3 loop is CASSAAGERKFF. CDR3 sequence (DNA): TGTGCCAGCAGTGCGGCGGGAGAGCGGAAGTTCTTC. The V gene is TRBV2, the J gene TRBJ2-1; 7 bases match TRBD2. Germline assignment: CDR1 SNHLY and CDR2 FYNNEI. Losses at the gene ends were 4 bases for V and 14 bases for J; bases not matched to a gene: 8. This CDR3 has 12 residues.

The chain combines TRBV7-9 with TRBJ1-4, with D tentatively TRBD1 (6 bases). Germline-derived CDR1 and CDR2 are SEHNR and FQNEAQ (reference sequence). Deletions cut 0 bases from V and 8 bases from J, with 13 bases between. The CDR3 has 15 residues. The CDR3 region has the DNA TGTGCCAGCAGCTTAGCGGGGGCATCCGGCGAAAAACTGTTTTTT. Protein sequence: CASSLAGASGEKLFF.